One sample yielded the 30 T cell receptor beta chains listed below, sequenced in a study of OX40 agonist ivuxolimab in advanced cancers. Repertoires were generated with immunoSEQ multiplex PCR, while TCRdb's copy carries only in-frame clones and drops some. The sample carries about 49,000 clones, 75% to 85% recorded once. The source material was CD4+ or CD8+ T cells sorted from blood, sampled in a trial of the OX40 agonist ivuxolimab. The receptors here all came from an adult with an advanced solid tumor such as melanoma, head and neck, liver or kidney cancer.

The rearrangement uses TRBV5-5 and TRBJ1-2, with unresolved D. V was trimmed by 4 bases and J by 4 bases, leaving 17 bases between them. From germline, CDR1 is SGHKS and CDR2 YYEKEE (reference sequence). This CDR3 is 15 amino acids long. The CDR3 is CASSPGVDPSYGYTF. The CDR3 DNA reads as TGTGCCAGCAGCCCGGGAGTGGACCCCTCCTATGGCTACACCTTC.

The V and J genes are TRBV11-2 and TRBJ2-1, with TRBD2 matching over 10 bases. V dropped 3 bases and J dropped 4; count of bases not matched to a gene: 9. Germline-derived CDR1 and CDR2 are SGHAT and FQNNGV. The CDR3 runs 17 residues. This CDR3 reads CASSFGTSGRVYNEQFF. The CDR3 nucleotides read TGTGCCAGCAGCTTTGGTACGAGCGGGAGGGTTTACAATGAGCAGTTCTTC.

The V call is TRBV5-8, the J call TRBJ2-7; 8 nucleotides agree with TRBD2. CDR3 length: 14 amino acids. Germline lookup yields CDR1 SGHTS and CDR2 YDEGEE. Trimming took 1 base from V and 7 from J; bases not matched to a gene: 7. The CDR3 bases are TGTGCCAGCAGCTTGTACAGCGGGAGAGGGGAGCAGTACTTC. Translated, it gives CASSLYSGRGEQYF. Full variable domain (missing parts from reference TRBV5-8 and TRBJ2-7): EAGVTQSPTHLIKTRGQQATLRCSPISGHTSVYWYQQALGLGLQFLLWYDEGEERNRGNFPPRFSGRQFPNYSSELNVNALELEDSALYLCASSLYSGRGEQYFGPGTRLTVT.

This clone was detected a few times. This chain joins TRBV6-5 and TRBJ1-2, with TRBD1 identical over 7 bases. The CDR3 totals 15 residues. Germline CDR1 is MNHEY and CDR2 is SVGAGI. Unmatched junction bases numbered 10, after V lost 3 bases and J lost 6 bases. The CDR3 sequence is CASSYADREGNGYTF. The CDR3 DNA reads TGTGCCAGCAGTTATGCTGACAGGGAAGGGAATGGCTACACCTTC.

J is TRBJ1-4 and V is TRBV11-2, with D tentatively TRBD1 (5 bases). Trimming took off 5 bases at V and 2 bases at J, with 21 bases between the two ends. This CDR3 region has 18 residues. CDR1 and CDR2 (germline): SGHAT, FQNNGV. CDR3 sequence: CASSRLSAGRKTNEKLFF. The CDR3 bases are TGTGCCAGCAGCCGACTGTCCGCAGGGCGTAAGACTAATGAAAAACTGTTTTTT.

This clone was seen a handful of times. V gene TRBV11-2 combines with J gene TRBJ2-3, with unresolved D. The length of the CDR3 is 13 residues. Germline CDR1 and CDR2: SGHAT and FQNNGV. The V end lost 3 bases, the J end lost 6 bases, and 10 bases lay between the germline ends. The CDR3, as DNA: TGTGCCAGCAGCTTTCACCTAACGGATACGCAGTATTTT. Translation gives CASSFHLTDTQYF. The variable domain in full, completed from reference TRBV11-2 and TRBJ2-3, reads EAGVAQSPRYKIIEKRQSVAFWCNPISGHATLYWYQQILGQGPKLLIQFQNNGVVDDSQLPKDRFSAERLKGVDSTLKIQPAKLEDSAVYLCASSFHLTDTQYFGPGTRLTVL.

In DNA form, the CDR3 reads TGTGCCTGGACTAGGTGGAACACCGGGGAGCTGTTTTTT. Translating gives CAWTRWNTGELFF. The chain employs TRBV30 and TRBJ2-2; D is ambiguous. The CDR3 length is 13 residues. V was shortened by 4 bases and J by 1 base, with 7 bases between the two germline ends. CDR1 and CDR2 (germline): GTSNPN, SVGIG (reference sequence).

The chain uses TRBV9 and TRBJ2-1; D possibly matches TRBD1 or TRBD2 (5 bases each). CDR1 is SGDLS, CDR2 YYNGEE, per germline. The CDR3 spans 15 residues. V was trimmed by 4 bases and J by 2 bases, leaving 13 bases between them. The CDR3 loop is CASSRGEPAYNEQFF. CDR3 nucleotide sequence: TGTGCCAGCAGCCGAGGGGAGCCGGCCTACAATGAGCAGTTCTTC.

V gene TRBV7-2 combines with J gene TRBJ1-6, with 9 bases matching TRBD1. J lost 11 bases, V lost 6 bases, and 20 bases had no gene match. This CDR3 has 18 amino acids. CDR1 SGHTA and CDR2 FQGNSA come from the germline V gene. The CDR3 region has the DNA TGTGCCAGCAGTCGCCTCGGACCGGGACAGGGCTCCCGGACACCCCTCCACTTT. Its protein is CASSRLGPGQGSRTPLHF. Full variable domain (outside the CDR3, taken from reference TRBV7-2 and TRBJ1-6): GAGVSQSPSNKVTEKGKDVELRCDPISGHTALYWYRQSLGQGLEFLIYFQGNSAPDKSGLPSDRFSAERTGGSVSTLTIQRTQQEDSAVYLCASSRLGPGQGSRTPLHFGNGTRLTVT.

The CDR3 reads CASSFGSSTGELFF. The CDR3 DNA reads TGTGCCAGCAGCTTCGGTTCTAGCACCGGGGAGCTGTTTTTT. The rearrangement uses TRBV7-3 and TRBJ2-2; D unresolved. The CDR3 covers 14 residues. Germline V gene sequence: CDR1 SGHTA, CDR2 FQGTGA. The V end lost 3 bases, the J end lost 4 bases, and 9 bases lay between the germline ends.

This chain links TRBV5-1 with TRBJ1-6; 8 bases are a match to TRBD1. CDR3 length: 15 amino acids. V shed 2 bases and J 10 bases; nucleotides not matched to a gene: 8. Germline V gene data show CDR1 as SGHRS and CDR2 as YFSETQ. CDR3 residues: CASSFRQGTGSPLHF. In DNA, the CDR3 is TGCGCCAGCAGCTTCCGACAGGGGACGGGATCACCCCTCCACTTT.

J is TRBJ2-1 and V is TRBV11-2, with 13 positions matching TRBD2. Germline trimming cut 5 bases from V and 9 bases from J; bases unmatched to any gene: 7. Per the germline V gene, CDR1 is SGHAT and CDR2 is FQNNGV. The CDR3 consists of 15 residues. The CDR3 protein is CASSAGTSGTVEQFF. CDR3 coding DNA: TGTGCCAGCAGCGCCGGGACTAGCGGGACCGTTGAGCAGTTCTTC.

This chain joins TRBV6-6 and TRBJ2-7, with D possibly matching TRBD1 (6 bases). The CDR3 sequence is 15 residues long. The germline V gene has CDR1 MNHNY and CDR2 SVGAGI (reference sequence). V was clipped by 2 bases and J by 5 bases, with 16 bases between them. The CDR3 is CASSYTYTGSHEQYF. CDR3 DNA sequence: TGTGCCAGCAGTTACACTTATACAGGGAGCCACGAGCAGTACTTC.

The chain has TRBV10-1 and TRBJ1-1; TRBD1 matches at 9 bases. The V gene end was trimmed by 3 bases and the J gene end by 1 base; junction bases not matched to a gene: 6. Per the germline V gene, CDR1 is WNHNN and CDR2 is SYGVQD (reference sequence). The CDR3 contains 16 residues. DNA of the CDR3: TGCGCCAGCAGTGAATCGTACAGGGGGCCGAACACTGAAGCTTTCTTT. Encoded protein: CASSESYRGPNTEAFF.

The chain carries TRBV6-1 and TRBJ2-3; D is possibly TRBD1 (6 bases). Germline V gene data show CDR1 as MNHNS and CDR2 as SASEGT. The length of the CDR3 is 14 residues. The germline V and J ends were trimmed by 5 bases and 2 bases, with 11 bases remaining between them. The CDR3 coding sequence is TGTGCCAGCAGTCCACAGGGTTCCACAGATACGCAGTATTTT. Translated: CASSPQGSTDTQYF.

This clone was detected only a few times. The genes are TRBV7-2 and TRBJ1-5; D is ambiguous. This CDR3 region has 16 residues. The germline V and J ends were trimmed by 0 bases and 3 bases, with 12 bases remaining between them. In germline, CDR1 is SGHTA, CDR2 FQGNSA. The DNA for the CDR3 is TGTGCCAGCAGCTTAGCGGTAGGAAGATACAATCAGCCCCAGCATTTT. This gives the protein CASSLAVGRYNQPQHF.

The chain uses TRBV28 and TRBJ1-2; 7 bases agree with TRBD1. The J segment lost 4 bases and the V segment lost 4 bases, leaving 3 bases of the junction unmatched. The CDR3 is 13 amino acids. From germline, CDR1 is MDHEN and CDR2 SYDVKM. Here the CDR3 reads CASSSTGSYGYTF. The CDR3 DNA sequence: TGTGCCAGCAGTTCGACAGGGAGCTATGGCTACACCTTC.

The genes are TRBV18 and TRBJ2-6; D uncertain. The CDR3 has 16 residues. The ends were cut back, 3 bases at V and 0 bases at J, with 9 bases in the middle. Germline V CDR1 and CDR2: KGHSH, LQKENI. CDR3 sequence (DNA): TGTGCCAGCTCACCCACAGCTAACTCTGGGGCCAACGTCCTGACTTTC. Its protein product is CASSPTANSGANVLTF.

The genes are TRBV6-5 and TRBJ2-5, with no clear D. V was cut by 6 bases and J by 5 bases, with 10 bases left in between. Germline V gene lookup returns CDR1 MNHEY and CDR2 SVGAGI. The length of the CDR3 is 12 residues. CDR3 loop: CASSDRRETQYF. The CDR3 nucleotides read TGTGCCAGCAGCGACCGGCGGGAGACCCAGTACTTC.

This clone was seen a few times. CDR3 residues: CASSNSQLVPHEQYF. DNA for the CDR3: TGTGCCAGTAGTAACTCACAACTAGTCCCCCACGAGCAGTACTTC. This chain links TRBV19 with TRBJ2-7, with D possibly TRBD2 on 5 matching bases. Germline CDR1 LNHDA, CDR2 SQIVND (reference sequence). Trimming removed 4 bases at V and 5 bases at J, with 18 bases between. This CDR3 spans 15 amino acids.

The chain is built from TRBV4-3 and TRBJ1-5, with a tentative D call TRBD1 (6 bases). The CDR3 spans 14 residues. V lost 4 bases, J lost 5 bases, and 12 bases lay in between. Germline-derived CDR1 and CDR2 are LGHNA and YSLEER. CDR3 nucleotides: TGCGCCAGCAGCCCTGACAGGAGCTATCAGCCCCAGCATTTT. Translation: CASSPDRSYQPQHF.

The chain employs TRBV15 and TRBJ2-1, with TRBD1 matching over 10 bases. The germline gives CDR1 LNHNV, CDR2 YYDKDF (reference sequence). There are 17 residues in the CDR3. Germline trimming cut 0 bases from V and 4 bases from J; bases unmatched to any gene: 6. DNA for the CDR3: TGTGCCACCAGCAGAGATCCGGGGACAGGGGTTTACAATGAGCAGTTCTTC. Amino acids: CATSRDPGTGVYNEQFF.

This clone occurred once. The CDR3 DNA reads as TGTGCCAGCAGCTTGTCTGGGTATACGCAGTATTTT. Translated, it gives CASSLSGYTQYF. This chain uses TRBV5-8 with TRBJ2-3; D not resolved. Germline V gene lookup returns CDR1 SGHTS and CDR2 YDEGEE. Trimming shortened V by 1 base and J by 7 bases, and 7 bases separated the two germline ends. The CDR3 is made up of 12 amino acids.

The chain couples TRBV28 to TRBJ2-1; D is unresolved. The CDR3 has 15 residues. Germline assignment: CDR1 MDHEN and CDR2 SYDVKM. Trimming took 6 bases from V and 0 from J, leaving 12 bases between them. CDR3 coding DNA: TGTGCCAGCAGACTCCTCTCGTTCTCCTACAATGAGCAGTTCTTC. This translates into CASRLLSFSYNEQFF.

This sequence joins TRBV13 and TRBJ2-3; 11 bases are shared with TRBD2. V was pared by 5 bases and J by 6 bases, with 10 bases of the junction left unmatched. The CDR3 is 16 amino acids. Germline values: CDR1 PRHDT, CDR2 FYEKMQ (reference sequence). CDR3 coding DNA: TGTGCCAGCAGCCCGGGACTAGCGGAGCCATGGGATACGCAGTATTTT. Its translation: CASSPGLAEPWDTQYF.

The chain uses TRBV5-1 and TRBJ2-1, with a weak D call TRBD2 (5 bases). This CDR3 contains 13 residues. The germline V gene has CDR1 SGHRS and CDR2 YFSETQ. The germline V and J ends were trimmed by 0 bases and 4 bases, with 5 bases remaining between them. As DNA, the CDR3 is TGCGCCAGCAGCTTGGGCGGGTACAATGAGCAGTTCTTC. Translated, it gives CASSLGGYNEQFF.

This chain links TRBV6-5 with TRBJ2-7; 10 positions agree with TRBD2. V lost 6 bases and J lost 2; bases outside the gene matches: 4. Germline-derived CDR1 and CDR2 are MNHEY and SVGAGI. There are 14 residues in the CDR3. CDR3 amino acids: CASRLAGGAYEQYF. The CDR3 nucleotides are TGTGCCAGCAGATTAGCGGGAGGTGCCTACGAGCAGTACTTC.

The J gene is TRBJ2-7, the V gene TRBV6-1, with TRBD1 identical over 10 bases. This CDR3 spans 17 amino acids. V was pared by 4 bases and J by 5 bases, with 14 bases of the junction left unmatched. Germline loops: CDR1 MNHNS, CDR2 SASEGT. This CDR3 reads CASSAKVPGQGTHEQYF. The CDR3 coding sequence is TGTGCCAGCAGTGCGAAAGTACCGGGACAGGGGACCCACGAGCAGTACTTC.

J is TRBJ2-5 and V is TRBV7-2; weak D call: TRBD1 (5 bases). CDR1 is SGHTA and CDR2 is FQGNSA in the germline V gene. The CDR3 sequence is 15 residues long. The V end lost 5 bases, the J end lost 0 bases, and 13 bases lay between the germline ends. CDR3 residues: CASSPTAGHQETQYF. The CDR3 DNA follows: TGTGCCAGCAGCCCAACCGCAGGGCACCAAGAGACCCAGTACTTC. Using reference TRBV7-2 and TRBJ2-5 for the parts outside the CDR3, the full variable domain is GAGVSQSPSNKVTEKGKDVELRCDPISGHTALYWYRQSLGQGLEFLIYFQGNSAPDKSGLPSDRFSAERTGGSVSTLTIQRTQQEDSAVYLCASSPTAGHQETQYFGPGTRLLVL.

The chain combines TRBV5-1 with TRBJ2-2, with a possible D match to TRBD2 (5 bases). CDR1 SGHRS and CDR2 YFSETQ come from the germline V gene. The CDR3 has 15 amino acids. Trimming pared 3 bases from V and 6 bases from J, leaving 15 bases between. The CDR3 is CASSSGRGEAGELFF. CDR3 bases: TGCGCCAGCAGCTCGGGCCGGGGAGAGGCCGGGGAGCTGTTTTTT.